What follows are 23 T cell receptor beta chains derived from one specimen sequenced in a study of T cell responses to AZD1222 COVID-19 vaccine. Method: immunoSEQ multiplex PCR; TCRdb's copy keeps in-frame clones and lacks some. This sample has 95,000 to 150,000 clones, with 85% to 90% found just once. Sequencing was performed on peripheral blood, taken on day 0 of AZD1222 vaccination. The receptors stem from an adult in good health.

The chain carries TRBV11-2 and TRBJ1-2; 8 bases are shared with TRBD1. The length of the CDR3 is 16 residues. V dropped 6 bases and J dropped 2; count of bases not matched to a gene: 11. Germline CDR1 is SGHAT and CDR2 is FQNNGV. CDR3 DNA sequence: TGTGCCAGCAGACCGACAGGGGCCCGGAGGAACTATGGCTACACCTTC. It is translated as CASRPTGARRNYGYTF.

The gene calls are TRBV6-1 and TRBJ1-3; D remains unclear. Germline V gene lookup returns CDR1 MNHNS and CDR2 SASEGT. The CDR3 extends over 14 amino acids. Trimming left V 5 bases short and J 4 bases short, with 12 bases between. The DNA for the CDR3 is TGTGCCAGCAGTTATGTGGGTGGAGGAAACACCATATATTTT. Translating it yields CASSYVGGGNTIYF.

This rearrangement joins TRBV19 to TRBJ1-2; the match to TRBD1 covers 9 bases. Per the germline V gene, CDR1 is LNHDA and CDR2 is SQIVND (reference sequence). The length of the CDR3 is 12 residues. The CDR3 region is CVTGGRGYGYTF. The DNA for the CDR3 is TGTGTCACAGGGGGCAGGGGCTATGGCTACACCTTC.

The V gene is TRBV7-2, the J gene TRBJ2-3, with 10 bases aligning to TRBD2. Per germline, CDR1 SGHTA and CDR2 FQGNSA. This CDR3 has 16 residues. Unmatched junction bases numbered 9, after V lost 3 bases and J lost 6 bases. The CDR3 here is CASSFRSGGAGDTQYF. The CDR3 nucleotides are TGTGCCAGCAGCTTTCGGAGCGGGGGGGCCGGGGATACGCAGTATTTT.

V gene TRBV19 combines with J gene TRBJ1-5; unclear D gene. CDR3 length: 13 amino acids. The V gene's germline CDR1 is LNHDA and CDR2 SQIVND (reference sequence). V shed 5 bases and J shed 3 bases, with 8 bases lying between them. CDR3 region: CASSDAINQPQHF. In nucleotides, the CDR3 is TGTGCCAGTAGTGATGCGATCAATCAGCCCCAGCATTTT.

This chain uses TRBV29-1 with TRBJ1-2, with D unresolved. Trimming took 6 bases from V and 4 from J, leaving 12 bases between them. Germline CDR1 is SQVTM and CDR2 is ANQGSEA. The CDR3 length is 12 residues. The CDR3 reads CSVSDRPYGYTF. The CDR3 nucleotides read TGCAGCGTCTCAGACCGACCCTATGGCTACACCTTC.

This chain joins TRBV29-1 and TRBJ1-2, with D perhaps matching TRBD1 (6 bases). Germline CDR1 SQVTM, CDR2 ANQGSEA. The CDR3 runs 15 residues. Trimming removed 3 bases at V and 2 bases at J, with 16 bases between. The CDR3 loop reads CSVDRGPGLNYGYTF. The CDR3 DNA reads TGCAGCGTTGATCGGGGGCCAGGGCTAAACTATGGCTACACCTTC.

This clone appeared a few times. The J gene is TRBJ1-1, the V gene TRBV6-5; D not certain. Deletions cut 4 bases from V and 3 bases from J, with 18 bases between. The CDR3 covers 16 residues. In germline, CDR1 is MNHEY, CDR2 SVGAGI. CDR3 sequence (DNA): TGTGCCAGCAGTTCCAGTATCACTTCCGGGGACACTGAAGCTTTCTTT. It codes for CASSSSITSGDTEAFF.

This clone was counted a single time. The V call is TRBV6-5, the J call TRBJ1-6; 8 bases agree with TRBD1. CDR1 is MNHEY and CDR2 is SVGAGI in the germline V gene. This CDR3 is built from 15 residues. V trimming: 4 bases; J trimming: 9 bases; junction bases outside the gene matches: 8. The DNA of the CDR3 is TGTGCCAGCAGTTCACAGGGGGGGGGCAGTTCACCCCTCCACTTT. Translating it yields CASSSQGGGSSPLHF.

This clone showed up just a few times. This chain uses TRBV5-4 with TRBJ1-5; the D is unclear. The germline V gene has CDR1 SGHNT and CDR2 YYREEE (reference sequence). There are 16 residues in the CDR3. With 1 base removed from V and 7 bases from J, the gap between germline ends came to 18 bases. In DNA, the CDR3 is TGTGCCAGCAGCTTGAGGGTCCCGGAAACGGGACAGCCCCAGCATTTT. Translated, it gives CASSLRVPETGQPQHF.

The CDR3 region is CASRGLDYGYTF. The CDR3 DNA is TGTGCCAGCAGGGGGCTGGACTATGGCTACACCTTC. This rearrangement joins TRBV2 to TRBJ1-2; maybe TRBD1 (5 bases). Trimming took 6 bases from V and 3 from J, leaving 8 bases between them. The germline gives CDR1 SNHLY, CDR2 FYNNEI. The CDR3 is made up of 12 amino acids. Together with reference TRBV2 and TRBJ1-2, the CDR3 gives the full variable domain: EPEVTQTPSHQVTQMGQEVILRCVPISNHLYFYWYRQILGQKVEFLVSFYNNEISEKSEIFDDQFSVERPDGSNFTLKIRSTKLEDSAMYFCASRGLDYGYTFGSGTRLTVV.

The chain links TRBV11-2 to TRBJ2-3; D uncertain. The CDR3 is 14 amino acids. Germline CDR1 and CDR2: SGHAT and FQNNGV. Trimming left V 4 bases short and J 2 bases short, with 10 bases between. DNA for the CDR3: TGTGCCAGCAGCTATCAACGGAACACAGATACGCAGTATTTT. It specifies CASSYQRNTDTQYF.

This chain connects TRBV19 to TRBJ1-2; tentatively, D is TRBD1 (5 bases). This CDR3 is built from 13 residues. The germline V gene encodes CDR1 LNHDA and CDR2 SQIVND (reference sequence). V was cut by 5 bases and J by 4 bases, with 11 bases left in between. The CDR3 region has the DNA TGTGCCAGTAGTTCGGGACGGCTCTATGGCTACACCTTC. This sequence encodes CASSSGRLYGYTF.

The V gene is TRBV5-4, the J gene TRBJ2-7; 13 bases match TRBD2. Looked up from germline, CDR1 is SGHNT and CDR2 is YYREEE (reference sequence). With V trimmed by 5 bases and J by 4 bases, 6 bases remained unmatched. The CDR3 has 15 residues. The CDR3 sequence: CASRAGTSGEYEQYF. CDR3 sequence (DNA): TGTGCCAGCAGAGCCGGGACTAGCGGGGAGTACGAGCAGTACTTC.

The rearrangement joins TRBV2 to TRBJ2-1, with 11 bases aligning to TRBD2. V gave up 9 bases and J gave up 5 bases; unmatched junction bases: 9. The CDR3 consists of 15 residues. Germline CDR1 SNHLY, CDR2 FYNNEI. This chain's CDR3 is CASKLAGVRNNEQFF. The CDR3 DNA follows: TGTGCCAGTAAACTAGCGGGAGTAAGGAACAATGAGCAGTTCTTC.

This chain links TRBV11-2 with TRBJ2-5; a possible D gene is TRBD2 (6 bases). Germline assignment: CDR1 SGHAT and CDR2 FQNNGV. Trimming shortened V by 6 bases and J by 1 base, and 12 bases separated the two germline ends. The CDR3 consists of 14 residues. The CDR3 bases are TGTGCCAGCAGGGGGGGAGCGGGCCAAGAGACCCAGTACTTC. This gives the protein CASRGGAGQETQYF. The complete variable domain, with remaining parts taken from reference TRBV11-2 and TRBJ2-5, reads EAGVAQSPRYKIIEKRQSVAFWCNPISGHATLYWYQQILGQGPKLLIQFQNNGVVDDSQLPKDRFSAERLKGVDSTLKIQPAKLEDSAVYLCASRGGAGQETQYFGPGTRLLVL.

This clone is a singleton in its sample. The rearrangement links TRBV7-9 to TRBJ2-6; D might be TRBD2 (5 bases). The CDR3 extends over 18 amino acids. V lost 5 bases to trimming and J lost 0 bases, with 17 bases between them. Germline-derived CDR1 and CDR2 are SEHNR and FQNEAQ (reference sequence). CDR3 sequence reads: CASSQIRGRNSGANVLTF. DNA of the CDR3: TGTGCCAGCAGCCAAATACGAGGGAGAAACTCTGGGGCCAACGTCCTGACTTTC. Full variable domain (outside the CDR3, taken from reference TRBV7-9 and TRBJ2-6): DTGVSQNPRHKITKRGQNVTFRCDPISEHNRLYWYRQTLGQGPEFLTYFQNEAQLEKSRLLSDRFSAERPKGSFSTLEIQRTEQGDSAMYLCASSQIRGRNSGANVLTFGAGSRLTVL.

CDR3 sequence: CASVQGRQPQHF. DNA for the CDR3: TGTGCCAGTGTCCAAGGGAGGCAGCCCCAGCATTTT. The rearrangement links TRBV19 to TRBJ1-5; D gene unclear. The CDR3 has 12 amino acids. Between the trimmed V and J ends, which lost 8 bases and 7 bases, there was a span of 12 bases. Germline V CDR1 and CDR2: LNHDA, SQIVND (reference sequence).

This clone was detected a few times. This rearrangement joins TRBV5-4 to TRBJ1-6, with 7 bases identical to TRBD1. CDR3 length equals 16 residues. V lost 1 base, J lost 6 bases, and 7 bases stayed unmatched. Germline CDR1 is SGHNT and CDR2 is YYREEE (reference sequence). In DNA, the CDR3 is TGTGCCAGCAGCTTGACCACCGGGACAGTTAATTCACCCCTCCACTTT. Encoded protein: CASSLTTGTVNSPLHF. Using reference TRBV5-4 and TRBJ1-6 for the parts outside the CDR3, the full variable domain is ETGVTQSPTHLIKTRGQQVTLRCSSQSGHNTVSWYQQALGQGPQFIFQYYREEENGRGNFPPRFSGLQFPNYSSELNVNALELDDSALYLCASSLTTGTVNSPLHFGNGTRLTVT.

This clone was seen only a few times. The V gene is TRBV5-1, the J gene TRBJ1-6; 9 positions agree with TRBD1. V was pared by 6 bases and J by 7 bases, with 11 bases of the junction left unmatched. This CDR3 is built from 16 residues. CDR1 and CDR2 from the germline V gene are SGHRS and YFSETQ. The CDR3 DNA reads as TGCGCCAGCACCACCGGGTCGACAGGGGGAAATTCACCCCTCCACTTT. It specifies CASTTGSTGGNSPLHF.

This rearrangement joins TRBV10-3 to TRBJ2-3; 7 bases are a match to TRBD2. Germline CDR1 is ENHRY and CDR2 is SYGVKD. CDR3 length: 14 amino acids. Germline trimming cut 6 bases from V and 5 bases from J; bases unmatched to any gene: 8. CDR3 coding DNA: TGTGCCATCAGGGGAGGGGCTCGGGGAGATACGCAGTATTTT. The encoded protein is CAIRGGARGDTQYF.

The rearrangement uses TRBV3-1 (or the pseudogene TRBV3-2) and TRBJ1-3; tentative D call: TRBD1 (6 bases). The CDR3 length is 14 residues. V lost 4 bases to trimming and J lost 8 bases, with 15 bases between them. Germline CDR1 reads LGHDT; CDR2 reads YNNKEL (reference sequence). The CDR3 spells CASSLKGEGDTIYF. The CDR3 nucleotides read TGTGCCAGCAGCCTAAAGGGGGAGGGCGACACCATATATTTT.

This chain joins TRBV15 and TRBJ1-1; D not resolved. This CDR3 has 11 residues. The germline gives CDR1 LNHNV, CDR2 YYDKDF (reference sequence). Deletions cut 2 bases from V and 6 bases from J, with 4 bases between. CDR3 sequence reads: CATSRPPEAFF. The CDR3 bases are TGTGCCACCAGCAGACCCCCTGAAGCTTTCTTT.